This TCR beta chain was retrieved from a study of T cell changes during pregnancy in multiple sclerosis. The CDR3 loop spans 13 amino acids. Germline-derived CDR1 and CDR2 are SGHTA and FQGTGA. V was trimmed by 1 base and J by 9 bases, leaving 10 bases between them. The assay was immunoSEQ multiplex PCR, and TCRdb's table has in-frame clones only and misses some. The sample includes fewer than 60,000 clones, less than 95% of them seen just once. This chain connects TRBV7-3 to TRBJ2-1; D not resolved. The TCR originated in a female donor with multiple sclerosis, enrolled in a pregnancy study. The sequenced sample was CD4+ T cells from peripheral blood mononuclear cells, obtained in the third trimester of pregnancy. The DNA for the CDR3 is TGTGCCAGCAGCTTAATGCCCGCCGGTGAGCAGTTCTTC. This gives the protein CASSLMPAGEQFF.